A single TCR beta chain is shown here with its context. These data belong to a study of PD-1 blockade in classical Hodgkin lymphoma. Noted time point: cycle 4 day 1 (C4D1), after more than 5 weeks of nivolumab. Relapse after autologous stem cell transplantation occurred in every patient, and brentuximab vedotin exposure varied. Clones were sequenced by immunoSEQ multiplex PCR, and TCRdb holds only the in-frame ones, with some missing. Here the sample spans roughly 60,000 clones, about 90% being singletons. Here the sequenced sample was peripheral blood mononuclear cells (PBMCs), taken before the fourth cycle of nivolumab. The receptor was isolated from a human donor with classical Hodgkin lymphoma.

The CDR3 DNA sequence: TGCGCCAGCAGCTTTCGAGGGGACGCTATTTACAATGAGCAGTTCTTC. Encoded protein: CASSFRGDAIYNEQFF. The chain joins TRBV5-1 to TRBJ2-1; D may be TRBD1 or TRBD2 (5 bases each). Per germline, CDR1 SGHRS and CDR2 YFSETQ. V gave up 2 bases and J gave up 4 bases, with 16 bases separating them. The CDR3 spans 16 residues. The full variable domain, its missing parts supplied by reference TRBV5-1 and TRBJ2-1, is KAGVTQTPRYLIKTRGQQVTLSCSPISGHRSVSWYQQTPGQGLQFLFEYFSETQRNKGNFPGRFSGRQFSNSRSEMNVSTLELGDSALYLCASSFRGDAIYNEQFFGPGTRLTVL.